This entry features one TCR beta chain sequence. RNA totalling roughly 0.45 to 1 ug underwent reverse transcription with random hexamers. The authors amplified TCR beta CDR3 across 54 Vbeta and 13 Jbeta using immunoSEQ multiplex PCR. TCRdb analysed the immunoSEQ multiplex PCR reads with MiXCR anew, one entry per CDR3 protein. The sample holds 150,000 or so distinct CDR3 sequences, around 95% seen once. The data belong to a study of CD8 T cells in Susac syndrome. The ends were cut back, 3 bases at V and 2 bases at J, with 10 bases in the middle. CDR1 and CDR2 (germline): MGHRA, YSYEKL. CDR3 length: 14 residues. Isolation of CD8+ and CD4+ T cells was performed negatively, whereas enrichment of TEMRA cells was done by FACS.

V is TRBV4-1 and J is TRBJ1-2; no clear D. The origin of this receptor is a human donor with multiple sclerosis. Sequenced: CD8+ T cells from PBMCs. CDR3 region: CASSQDTGNYGYTF. The CDR3 DNA follows: TGCGCCAGCAGCCAGGATACGGGAAACTATGGCTACACCTTC.